The next 17 T cell receptor beta chains were all read from a single sample in a study of OX40 agonist ivuxolimab in advanced cancers. Assay: immunoSEQ multiplex PCR; the TCRdb copy retains only in-frame clones and omits some. The sample holds tens of thousands of clones; over 80% are singletons and the top ten take 21%. Material: CD4+ or CD8+ T cells sorted from blood, obtained in a trial of the OX40 agonist ivuxolimab. The receptors derive from an adult with an advanced solid tumor such as melanoma, head and neck, liver or kidney cancer.

Note on this clone: One end of the junction fails to match germline, which may point to a read error. The rearrangement uses TRBV11-2 and TRBJ2-7; D is undetermined. The length of the CDR3 is 15 residues. Germline CDR1 is SGHAT and CDR2 is FQNNGV. The CDR3 spells CASSQAIGSSYEQYF. The CDR3 DNA follows: TGCGCCAGCAGCCAAGCTATTGGTAGCTCCTACGAGCAGTACTTC.

The J gene is TRBJ2-1, the V gene TRBV5-8; D call uncertain. V was pared by 0 bases and J by 6 bases, with 7 bases between. Germline V CDR1 and CDR2: SGHTS, YDEGEE. The CDR3 consists of 13 residues. The CDR3, as DNA: TGTGCCAGCAGCTTGGCAGGACCCAATGAGCAGTTCTTC. Protein: CASSLAGPNEQFF.

The chain recombines TRBV30 with TRBJ2-1, with unresolved D. Germline CDR1 reads GTSNPN; CDR2 reads SVGIG (reference sequence). With 2 bases removed from V and 2 bases from J, the gap between germline ends came to 13 bases. The CDR3 runs 15 residues. This CDR3 reads CAWSTRPQPYNEQFF. The CDR3 region has the DNA TGTGCCTGGAGTACCCGACCCCAACCCTACAATGAGCAGTTCTTC.

V is TRBV11-3 and J is TRBJ1-1; 7 bases line up with TRBD1. Germline CDR1 SGHNT, CDR2 YENEEA. V trimming: 5 bases; J trimming: 8 bases; junction bases outside the gene matches: 11. This CDR3 spans 14 amino acids. In DNA form, the CDR3 reads TGTGCCAGCAGCCCAACGACAGGGTCAACCGAAGCTTTCTTT. As protein: CASSPTTGSTEAFF.

The chain has TRBV18 and TRBJ1-3; 11 bases fit TRBD1. The CDR3 totals 15 residues. Germline trimming cut 3 bases from V and 4 bases from J; bases unmatched to any gene: 2. Germline CDR1 and CDR2: KGHSH and LQKENI. The CDR3 sequence: CASSPDRGRGNTIYF. The DNA of the CDR3 is TGTGCCAGCTCACCGGACAGGGGGCGAGGAAACACCATATATTTT.

The rearrangement links TRBV28 to TRBJ1-5, with D hard to call. The germline V and J ends were trimmed by 7 bases and 9 bases, with 16 bases remaining between them. The CDR3 contains 13 residues. CDR1 and CDR2 (germline): MDHEN, SYDVKM. Here the CDR3 reads CASKVAYQGPQHF. In nucleotides, the CDR3 is TGTGCCAGCAAGGTGGCTTATCAAGGGCCCCAGCATTTT. The full variable domain, completed using reference TRBV28 and TRBJ1-5, is DVKVTQSSRYLVKRTGEKVFLECVQDMDHENMFWYRQDPGLGLRLIYFSYDVKMKEKGDIPEGYSVSREKKERFSLILESASTNQTSMYLCASKVAYQGPQHFGDGTRLSIL.

The DNA for the CDR3 is TGTGCCAGCAGTTACTATTTAGCAGGACCTCAAGAGACCCAGTACTTC. Amino acid sequence: CASSYYLAGPQETQYF. The J gene is TRBJ2-5, the V gene TRBV6-5; D gene ambiguous. CDR3 length equals 16 residues. The V and J ends lost 1 base and 2 bases respectively, with 14 bases between them. Germline V gene data show CDR1 as MNHEY and CDR2 as SVGAGI.

V is TRBV7-8 and J is TRBJ1-5; D remains unclear. The CDR3 spans 11 residues. CDR1 is SGHVS and CDR2 is FQNEAQ in the germline V gene. Trimming removed 11 bases at V and 2 bases at J, with 7 bases between. DNA for the CDR3: TGTGCCGGAGGGCGCAATCAGCCCCAGCATTTT. It encodes CAGGRNQPQHF.

The chain uses TRBV7-2 and TRBJ2-5; either TRBD1 or TRBD2 may fit D (5 bases each). V lost 4 bases and J 1 base, leaving 13 bases between the germline ends. CDR1 is SGHTA and CDR2 is FQGNSA in the germline V gene. This CDR3 is built from 15 residues. CDR3 sequence (DNA): TGTGCCAGCAGCTCGATGGGACGGATCCAAGAGACCCAGTACTTC. Amino acids: CASSSMGRIQETQYF.

This chain connects TRBV15 to TRBJ1-4; the match to TRBD1 covers 9 bases. V lost 0 bases to trimming and J lost 4 bases; unmatched junction nucleotides: 3. CDR1 is LNHNV, CDR2 YYDKDF, per germline (reference sequence). This CDR3 is built from 16 residues. The CDR3 DNA follows: TGTGCCACCAGCAGAGAACAGGGGGCGATTAATGAAAAACTGTTTTTT. It yields the protein CATSREQGAINEKLFF.

The V call is TRBV6-5, the J call TRBJ2-7; 12 bases agree with TRBD2. The CDR3 runs 15 residues. V gave up 2 bases and J gave up 7 bases; unmatched junction bases: 6. Germline assignment: CDR1 MNHEY and CDR2 SVGAGI. CDR3 DNA: TGTGCCAGCAGTTACACGACTAGCGGGAGTCAAGAGCAGTACTTC. It translates to CASSYTTSGSQEQYF.

The rearrangement uses TRBV7-3 and TRBJ1-1; D unresolved. Trimming removed 10 bases from V and 0 bases from J, with 12 bases in between. This CDR3 spans 13 amino acids. CDR1 SGHTA and CDR2 FQGTGA come from the germline V gene. CDR3 nucleotides: TGTGCCACAAAACAGTCGATGAACACTGAAGCTTTCTTT. This encodes CATKQSMNTEAFF.

This clone was recorded a few times. The chain employs TRBV25-1 and TRBJ2-7, with a tentative D call TRBD1 (5 bases). This CDR3 is built from 15 residues. Germline V gene data show CDR1 as MGHDK and CDR2 as SYGVNS. V shed 1 base and J shed 5 bases, with 15 bases lying between them. The CDR3 nucleotides are TGTGCCAGCAGTGAATTCAGGGCGCGCAGCCACGAGCAGTACTTC. Residues: CASSEFRARSHEQYF.

The rearrangement links TRBV4-2 to TRBJ2-7, with 9 bases lining up with TRBD2. This CDR3 comprises 15 residues. Unmatched junction bases numbered 2, after V lost 1 base and J lost 1 base. Germline values: CDR1 LGHNA, CDR2 YNFKEQ. In nucleotides, the CDR3 is TGTGCCAGCAGCCAAGCGACTAGCGGATCCTACGAGCAGTACTTC. Protein sequence: CASSQATSGSYEQYF.

This chain connects TRBV5-1 to TRBJ2-5; no clear D. The germline V gene has CDR1 SGHRS and CDR2 YFSETQ. This CDR3 is built from 13 residues. Between the trimmed V and J ends, which lost 0 bases and 2 bases, there was a span of 5 bases. The CDR3 DNA reads TGCGCCAGCAGCTTGGGGGCACAAGAGACCCAGTACTTC. Amino acid sequence: CASSLGAQETQYF.

The V gene is TRBV29-1, the J gene TRBJ2-7, with TRBD2 as a possible D gene (6 bases). CDR3 length: 13 residues. Germline CDR1 and CDR2: SQVTM and ANQGSEA. V shed 5 bases and J shed 4 bases, with 15 bases lying between them. CDR3 loop: CSVFSVGGYEQYF. The CDR3 DNA reads TGCAGCGTTTTCTCTGTGGGGGGTTACGAGCAGTACTTC.

J is TRBJ2-7 and V is TRBV11-2, with 9 bases lining up with TRBD1. The germline gives CDR1 SGHAT, CDR2 FQNNGV. J was trimmed by 6 bases and V by 5 bases; bases with no gene match: 8. There are 14 residues in the CDR3. The CDR3 bases are TGTGCCAGCAGCCAGAATACAGGGGGCGGCGAGCAGTACTTC. Protein product: CASSQNTGGGEQYF.